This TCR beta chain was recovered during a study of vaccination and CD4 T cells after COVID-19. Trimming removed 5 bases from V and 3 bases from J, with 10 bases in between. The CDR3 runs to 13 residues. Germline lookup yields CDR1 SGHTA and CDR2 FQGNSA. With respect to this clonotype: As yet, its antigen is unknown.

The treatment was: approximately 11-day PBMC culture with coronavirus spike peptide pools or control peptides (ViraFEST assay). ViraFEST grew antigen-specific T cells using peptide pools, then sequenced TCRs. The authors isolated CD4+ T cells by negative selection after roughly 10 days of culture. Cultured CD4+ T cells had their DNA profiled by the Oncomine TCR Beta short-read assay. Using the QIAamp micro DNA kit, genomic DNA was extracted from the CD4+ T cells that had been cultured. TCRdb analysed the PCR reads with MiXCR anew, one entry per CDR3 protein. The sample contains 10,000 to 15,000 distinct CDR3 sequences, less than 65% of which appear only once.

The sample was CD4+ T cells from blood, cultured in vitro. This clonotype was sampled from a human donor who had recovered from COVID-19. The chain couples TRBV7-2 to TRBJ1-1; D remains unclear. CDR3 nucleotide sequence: TGTGCCAGCAGCCTCTTGGGCCACACTGAAGCTTTCTTT. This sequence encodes CASSLLGHTEAFF.